This T cell receptor (beta chain) was recorded in a study of prognosis after radiotherapy for stage I lung cancer. In the study overall: Patients with non-small cell lung cancer were all judged medically inoperable. Among 6 to 8 patients the tumors were squamous cell carcinoma, and among twelve they were adenocarcinoma. Study-wide results and limits: Shannon entropy after stereotactic body radiation therapy was lower in patients who developed distant metastases.

Genomic DNA was the source, and TCR beta CDR3 was amplified from it by two-round multiplex PCR. Primers specific to each TRBV and TRBJ gene were used in first-round PCR. Each CDR3 protein gets one entry after TCRdb re-called the multiplex PCR reads with MiXCR. The sample gives around 30,000 distinct CDR3 sequences, around 34% of which show up once; roughly 15% is in the top ten. With regard to this clonotype: Its matching antigen is unknown. Since a much larger clone is just one base distant, this may be a read error.

The CDR3 is 14 amino acids. Germline V lookup: CDR1 SNHLY, CDR2 FYNNEI. With 7 bases clipped from V and 4 bases from J, the junction kept 6 bases outside the gene matches. J is TRBJ2-2 and V is TRBV2; 7 nucleotides match TRBD1. Sequenced material: PBMCs, taken before or after stereotactic body radiation therapy (not recorded which). The sequence was obtained from a donor aged 50 or older with non-small cell lung cancer. CDR3 region: CASMDRHGTGELFF. CDR3 nucleotide sequence: TGTGCCAGCATGGACAGGCATGGCACCGGGGAGCTGTTTTTT.